The rows below give T cell receptor beta chains drawn from one sample of a study of blood T cell repertoires in COVID-19. Libraries were prepared by immunoSEQ multiplex PCR; TCRdb keeps only in-frame clonotypes and omits some of them. The sample shows some 48,000 clones, about 78% of them seen only once. The sample comprised PBMCs or T cells enriched from blood (not recorded which). The source of these receptors is a woman aged 45-65 years with acute COVID-19. CDR3s include the opening cysteine and the closing phenylalanine or tryptophan. A D gene is named only where the DNA matches it firmly. Clone size is stated in some rows and not others, as once, few, many or a class when expanded.

V	J	size	D	DNA	CDR3
TRBV12-3/TRBV12-4	TRBJ1-2	-	-	TGTGCCAGCAGTTTGGCGGTGAACTATGGCTACACCTTC	CASSLAVNYGYTF
TRBV28	TRBJ2-3	-	-	TGTGCCAGCAGTTTTACAGGGAGCACAGATACGCAGTATTTT	CASSFTGSTDTQYF
TRBV4-2	TRBJ1-4	-	TRBD1	TGTGCCAGCAGCCTAACGGGACAGACGAATGAAAAACTGTTTTTT	CASSLTGQTNEKLFF
TRBV10-3	TRBJ2-1	-	-	TGTGCCATCAGTGAAGGAGATCTCGATGAGCAGTTCTTC	CAISEGDLDEQFF
TRBV2	TRBJ2-1	once	TRBD2	TGTGCCAGCAGGGTACTAGCGGGGGGGCCCCATGAGCAGTTCTTC	CASRVLAGGPHEQFF
TRBV4-1	TRBJ2-5	-	TRBD1	TGCGCCAGCAGCCAACCTCCGGGACAGGGGGCGTGGGAGACCCAGTACTTC	CASSQPPGQGAWETQYF
TRBV24-1	TRBJ1-5	-	-	TGTGCCACCAGTGATCCCGGACGGGGGATGAGCAATCAGCCCCAGCATTTT	CATSDPGRGMSNQPQHF
TRBV7-3	TRBJ1-1	-	-	TGTGCCAGCAGCGTTGACAGGCGGAACACTGAAGCTTTCTTT	CASSVDRRNTEAFF
TRBV7-9	TRBJ1-4	once	TRBD1	TGTGCCAGCACCACCCAGGGACAGAGTAATGAAAAACTGTTTTTT	CASTTQGQSNEKLFF
TRBV25-1	TRBJ1-3	-	-	TGTGCCAGCGCCACTAAAAACTCTGGAAACACCATATATTTT	CASATKNSGNTIYF
TRBV28	TRBJ2-5	-	-	TGTGCCTCCGGTTCGGGGTTGGAGACCCAGTACTTC	CASGSGLETQYF
TRBV6-5	TRBJ2-5	-	-	TGTGCCAGCAGCTCTAGGTGGGAGACCCAGTACTTC	CASSSRWETQYF
TRBV12-5	TRBJ1-5	-	-	TGTGCTAGTGGTTTGGCCCAGGGTGGCAATCAGCCCCAGCATTTT	CASGLAQGGNQPQHF
TRBV10-3	TRBJ2-1	-	TRBD2	TGTGCCATCAGTGGTGGTGGGACTAGCGGACCTAATGAGCAGTTCTTC	CAISGGGTSGPNEQFF
TRBV30	TRBJ2-3	-	TRBD2	TGTGCCTCCCGTTGGGGGGGAGGACACACAGATACGCAGTATTTT	CASRWGGGHTDTQYF
TRBV6-5	TRBJ1-2	-	-	TGTGCCAGCAGTTACTCAAGGCCTGGGGGGGGCTACACCTTC	CASSYSRPGGGYTF
TRBV28	TRBJ2-3	-	TRBD1	TGTGCCAGCAGTTTAGTAGGGACAGGGGCGTTCAATACGCAGTATTTT	CASSLVGTGAFNTQYF
TRBV5-6	TRBJ1-1	once	TRBD1	TGTGCCAGCAACCTGTGGACAGGGCGTCGGACTGAAGCTTTCTTT	CASNLWTGRRTEAFF
TRBV18	TRBJ1-1	-	TRBD1	TGTGCCAGCTCACCAGGGGACAGGACTGCGAGAGCTTTCTTT	CASSPGDRTARAFF
TRBV5-1	TRBJ1-2	few	TRBD1	TGCGCCAGCAGCTTGGTAGGGGACAGGGGGCATGGCTACACCTTC	CASSLVGDRGHGYTF
TRBV2	TRBJ2-2	-	-	TGTGCCAGCAGTGAAGTCAGGGTATCGAGCACCGGGGAGCTGTTTTTT	CASSEVRVSSTGELFF
TRBV28	TRBJ2-4	-	TRBD2	TGTGCCAGCAGTTCTAGCGGCCACTTAGCCAAAAACATTCAGTACTTC	CASSSSGHLAKNIQYF
TRBV19	TRBJ2-7	-	TRBD2	TGTGCCTGTGCGGGGGGGGTCCCCTACGAGCAGTACTTC	CACAGGVPYEQYF
TRBV19	TRBJ2-1	-	TRBD2	TGTGCCAGTAGTATGGGCGGGAGCTCCTACAATGAGCAGTTCTTC	CASSMGGSSYNEQFF
TRBV7-8	TRBJ1-5	-	-	TGTGCCAGCAGCTTAGAGGTTACAGGTCAGCCCCAGCATTTT	CASSLEVTGQPQHF
TRBV7-6	TRBJ2-2	-	TRBD1	TGTGCCAGCAGCTTAGAGGGGGCAGGGGAGCTGTTTTTT	CASSLEGAGELFF
TRBV28	TRBJ2-7	-	-	TGTGCCAGCAGTTTCGTTACTAGTTCCCCAGACGAGCAGTACTTC	CASSFVTSSPDEQYF
TRBV5-4	TRBJ2-2	-	TRBD2	TGTGCCAGCAGCGTCACTAGCGTCGGGGAGCTGTTTTTT	CASSVTSVGELFF
TRBV19	TRBJ2-3	-	TRBD1	TGTGCCAGTAGCCAACAGGGGGCTGGAGATACGCAGTATTTT	CASSQQGAGDTQYF
TRBV19	TRBJ1-4	few	TRBD1	TGTGCCAGTAGTATGGGACAGGGGGCTAGACGGGAAAAACTGTTTTTT	CASSMGQGARREKLFF
TRBV18	TRBJ2-5	-	-	TGTGCCAGCTCACCAGACTTCCAAGAGACCCAGTACTTC	CASSPDFQETQYF
TRBV14	TRBJ1-1	once	-	TGTGCCAGCAGCCCAAGGACAGTCGACACTGAAGCTTTCTTT	CASSPRTVDTEAFF
TRBV5-1	TRBJ2-3	-	-	TGCGCCAGCAGCACGGGGACCCAGGGGGGAGATACGCAGTATTTT	CASSTGTQGGDTQYF
TRBV2	TRBJ2-3	-	-	TGTGCCAGCAGTGCCAATGGACTTAGCACAGATACGCAGTATTTT	CASSANGLSTDTQYF
TRBV6-5	TRBJ1-6	-	-	TGTGCCAGCAGGCTGGACAAATATTCACCCCTCCACTTT	CASRLDKYSPLHF
TRBV29-1	TRBJ2-7	once	-	TGCAGCGTTGGGGGATCGGGCCGGGGCTACGAGCAGTACTTC	CSVGGSGRGYEQYF
TRBV6-5	TRBJ2-3	-	-	TGTGCCAGCAGTTACTCGGGTAGGACTAGCACAGATACGCAGTATTTT	CASSYSGRTSTDTQYF
TRBV2	TRBJ1-2	-	TRBD1	TGTGCCAGCCATGGACAGGCCAACTATGGCTACACCTTC	CASHGQANYGYTF
TRBV30	TRBJ1-5	few	-	TGTGCCTGGTGTAACTCGGGGGGGCATCAGCCCCAGCATTTT	CAWCNSGGHQPQHF
TRBV2	TRBJ2-3	-	TRBD2	TGTGCCAGTGGGGACCTCGGAGCGGGGGAAGATACGCAGTATTTT	CASGDLGAGEDTQYF
TRBV10-3	TRBJ1-2	-	-	TGTGCCATCAGTCCAGGGGACGGCTATGGCTACACCTTC	CAISPGDGYGYTF
TRBV11-1	TRBJ1-1	-	TRBD1	TGTGCCAGCAGCTTAGGGGACAGACCCAAAGCTTTCTTT	CASSLGDRPKAFF
TRBV27	TRBJ2-1	-	-	TGTGCCAGCAGTTTTGCGGCGGAGCAGTTCTTC	CASSFAAEQFF
TRBV11-3	TRBJ1-1	-	-	TGTGCCAGCAGACCCAGGGTGGACACTGAAGCTTTCTTT	CASRPRVDTEAFF
TRBV7-9	TRBJ2-5	-	-	TGTGCCAGCAGCTCTCAGGGTCAAGAGACCCAGTACTTC	CASSSQGQETQYF
TRBV5-1	TRBJ1-1	once	-	TGCGCCAGCAGCTTGATCTCCCTCTCGGCTTTCTTT	CASSLISLSAFF
TRBV21-1	TRBJ1-1	few	-	TGTGCCAGCAGCTCAAAGGGGAGCGGGACGCAAGGGAACACTGAAGCTTTCTTT	CASSSKGSGTQGNTEAFF
TRBV6-1	TRBJ2-7	-	TRBD1	TGTGCCAGCAGTGACCCATCCGGGACAGGGGTGAGCGAGCAGTACTTC	CASSDPSGTGVSEQYF
TRBV5-1	TRBJ1-3	-	-	TGCGCCAGCAGCTTAGGGGAATCTGGAAACACCATATATTTT	CASSLGESGNTIYF
TRBV2	TRBJ2-1	-	-	TGTGCCAGCAGTGAGGACGGGGGTTTTAGCTCCTACAATGAGCAGTTCTTC	CASSEDGGFSSYNEQFF
TRBV3-1/TRBV3-2	TRBJ2-7	-	-	TGTGCCAGCAGCCAAGGGGCCCGCCGTCGTGAGCAGTACTTC	CASSQGARRREQYF
TRBV18	TRBJ1-6	-	TRBD1	TGTGCCAGCTCACCCGGGGACAGAGCGGTGCCCCTCCACTTT	CASSPGDRAVPLHF
TRBV18	TRBJ1-3	-	-	TGTGCCAGCTCAAGGGCAGGGGATGGAAACACCATATATTTT	CASSRAGDGNTIYF
TRBV24-1	TRBJ2-6	-	TRBD2	TGTGCCACCAGCTCAAGCGGGGGGCATGGGGCCAACGTCCTGACTTTC	CATSSSGGHGANVLTF
TRBV9	TRBJ2-6	-	TRBD1	TGTGCCAGCAGCCGCGATGTGATGAGGGACAGGGGCCTACTTGTGGCCAACGTCCTGACTTTC	CASSRDVMRDRGLLVANVLTF
TRBV14	TRBJ1-2	-	-	TGTGCCAGCAGCCACCCCTCCACAGGGAACTCTGGCTACACCTTC	CASSHPSTGNSGYTF
TRBV11-3	TRBJ2-1	few	-	TGTGCCAGCAGCTTAGGGAACGGGGTAACCTACAATGAGCAGTTCTTC	CASSLGNGVTYNEQFF
TRBV5-5	TRBJ2-1	-	TRBD2	TGTGCCAGCAGCTTGGGCGGGGGGGCCTACAATGAGCAGTTCTTC	CASSLGGGAYNEQFF
TRBV11-2	TRBJ1-2	-	TRBD1	TGTGCCAGCAGCTTAGTACAGGGGTATGGCTACACCTTC	CASSLVQGYGYTF